The 30 T cell receptor beta chains below were found in one sample sequenced in a study of T cells in localized non-small cell lung cancer. The repertoire was sequenced with immunoSEQ multiplex PCR; TCRdb's copy has only in-frame clones and lacks some. The sample includes over 2,000 clones, less than 30% of them seen just once. The sequencing used lung tumor tissue, collected before any cancer treatment. The receptors here all came from a man aged 35-75 years with stage II lung adenocarcinoma.

The V call is TRBV11-3, the J call TRBJ2-3; 8 bases fit TRBD1. The CDR3 sequence is 14 residues long. Germline-derived CDR1 and CDR2 are SGHNT and YENEEA. The junction had 4 bases not matched to a gene; V was cut back by 5 bases and J by 3 bases. The CDR3 protein is CASSRDRNTDTQYF. CDR3 in DNA: TGTGCCAGCAGCCGGGACAGGAATACAGATACGCAGTATTTT.

This clone has more than one count but fewer than ten. V and J are TRBV6-8 and TRBJ2-2; D might be TRBD1 (6 bases). The V end was cut by 4 bases, the J end by 2 bases, with 8 bases between. The CDR3 spans 14 residues. CDR1 and CDR2 from the germline V gene are MNHGY and SAAAGT. CDR3 nucleotides: TGTGCCAGCAGTTGGACAGCCAACACCGGGGAGCTGTTTTTT. Translation gives CASSWTANTGELFF.

This chain joins TRBV11-3 and TRBJ1-3; D call uncertain. This CDR3 is 15 amino acids long. Germline CDR1 SGHNT, CDR2 YENEEA. Trimming shortened V by 2 bases and J by 0 bases, and 8 bases separated the two germline ends. Here the CDR3 DNA reads TGTGCCAGCAGCTTAAGTGCCAGCTCTGGAAACACCATATATTTT. Translation gives CASSLSASSGNTIYF.

In this sample, this clone turned up a few times. This chain links TRBV7-2 with TRBJ2-3; D is perhaps TRBD2 (6 bases). From germline, CDR1 is SGHTA and CDR2 FQGNSA. V was trimmed by 1 base and J by 14 bases, leaving 16 bases between them. This CDR3 spans 13 amino acids. The CDR3 loop reads CASSLGLVLDLYF. In DNA, the CDR3 is TGTGCCAGCAGCTTAGGACTAGTCTTGGACTTGTATTTT.

The table lists this clone with a few counts. Here the CDR3 DNA reads TGTGCCAGCAAACGGGGGGCATATCAGCCCCAGCATTTT. This translates into CASKRGAYQPQHF. The rearrangement uses TRBV6-8 and TRBJ1-5, with D possibly being TRBD1 (6 bases). With 7 bases removed from V and 5 bases from J, the gap between germline ends came to 12 bases. Germline CDR1 MNHGY, CDR2 SAAAGT. The CDR3 totals 13 residues.

This clone was detected only a few times. The chain is built from TRBV11-3 and TRBJ2-5; 7 nucleotides agree with TRBD2. The CDR3 covers 15 residues. CDR1 and CDR2 (germline): SGHNT, YENEEA. Trimming cost V 6 bases and J 5 bases; bases outside gene matches: 12. For the CDR3, the DNA is TGTGCCAGCAGTCGCAGGGCGGGAGAGGGCGAGACCCAGTACTTC. It is translated as CASSRRAGEGETQYF.

This clone has just a few counts. The chain couples TRBV28 to TRBJ1-5, with a tentative D call TRBD1 (5 bases). V was pared by 7 bases and J by 7 bases, with 14 bases between. The length of the CDR3 is 13 residues. Germline V gene lookup returns CDR1 MDHEN and CDR2 SYDVKM. The CDR3 region is CASNLQGAQPQHF. The CDR3 coding sequence is TGTGCCAGCAACCTTCAGGGTGCCCAGCCCCAGCATTTT.

This clone was seen a handful of times. The genes are TRBV9 and TRBJ2-7, with D perhaps matching TRBD1 or TRBD2 (5 bases each). This CDR3 region has 15 residues. The germline V and J ends were trimmed by 1 base and 2 bases, with 13 bases remaining between them. CDR1 is SGDLS and CDR2 is YYNGEE in the germline V gene. As DNA, the CDR3 is TGTGCCAGCAGCGTACAGGGAGAAGGAGCCTACGAGCAGTACTTC. This gives the protein CASSVQGEGAYEQYF.

This clone came up a few times. The J gene is TRBJ2-1, the V gene TRBV11-3; perhaps TRBD2 as D (7 bases). Trimming removed 5 bases at V and 5 bases at J, with 22 bases between. The CDR3 covers 17 residues. Germline CDR1 SGHNT, CDR2 YENEEA. In DNA, the CDR3 is TGTGCCAGCAGCACATACCCGCGGGGGACACTAAACAATGAGCAGTTCTTC. Amino acid sequence: CASSTYPRGTLNNEQFF.

This clone was seen a few times. This sequence joins TRBV6-8 and TRBJ1-5; D gene uncertain. The CDR3 length is 14 residues. Trimming left V 0 bases short and J 1 base short, with 4 bases between. CDR1 is MNHGY, CDR2 SAAAGT, per germline. CDR3 DNA: TGTGCCAGCAGTTACTCTGCAAGCAATCAGCCCCAGCATTTT. Its translation: CASSYSASNQPQHF.

This chain connects TRBV14 to TRBJ2-3, with D possibly TRBD2 on 5 matching bases. This CDR3 comprises 17 residues. V lost 0 bases and J 1 base, leaving 14 bases between the germline ends. Germline V gene sequence: CDR1 SGHDN, CDR2 FVKESK. The CDR3 nucleotides are TGTGCCAGCAGCCAAGATGCAGAATCACTAGGCACAGATACGCAGTATTTT. Protein: CASSQDAESLGTDTQYF.

The rearrangement joins TRBV11-3 to TRBJ1-1, with 8 bases matching TRBD1. V lost 5 bases and J lost 0; bases outside the gene matches: 11. The germline V gene has CDR1 SGHNT and CDR2 YENEEA. CDR3 length: 17 amino acids. The CDR3 DNA is TGTGCCAGCAGCCCGCTTGGGACAGGCACTATGAACACTGAAGCTTTCTTT. It is translated as CASSPLGTGTMNTEAFF.

The chain recombines TRBV18 with TRBJ2-3, with TRBD1 identical over 7 bases. The trim removed 6 bases at V and 5 bases at J, leaving 8 bases unmatched. The length of the CDR3 is 14 residues. CDR1 and CDR2 from the germline V gene are KGHSH and LQKENI. The CDR3 DNA reads as TGTGCCAGCTCGCGGCGACAGGGCGAAGATACGCAGTATTTT. It encodes CASSRRQGEDTQYF. Complete variable domain (other parts from reference TRBV18 and TRBJ2-3): NAGVMQNPRHLVRRRGQEARLRCSPMKGHSHVYWYRQLPEEGLKFMVYLQKENIIDESGMPKERFSAEFPKEGPSILRIQQVVRGDSAAYFCASSRRQGEDTQYFGPGTRLTVL.

This clone was seen a few times. CDR3 coding DNA: TGTGCCAGCAGCCTACTGGGGACAGGGAACGACGAGCAGTACTTC. Translating it yields CASSLLGTGNDEQYF. The chain combines TRBV11-3 with TRBJ2-7, with 9 nucleotides matching TRBD1. This CDR3 is built from 15 residues. The germline CDR1 and CDR2 sequences are SGHNT and YENEEA. V dropped 5 bases and J dropped 5; count of bases not matched to a gene: 10.

This clone occurred a few times. J is TRBJ1-3 and V is TRBV7-1; D ambiguous. TRBV7-1 is an ORF for which the function is uncertain. CDR3 length: 13 amino acids. Trimming stripped 4 bases from V and 1 base from J, with 5 bases between. CDR3 DNA: TGTGCCAGCAGCTTAAGTTCTGGAAACACCATATATTTT. It encodes CASSLSSGNTIYF.

A few counts support this clone. J is TRBJ2-2 and V is TRBV6-8; 7 nucleotides match TRBD1. V lost 2 bases, J lost 3 bases, and 3 bases stayed unmatched. The germline CDR1 and CDR2 sequences are MNHGY and SAAAGT. This CDR3 is 15 amino acids long. CDR3 nucleotides: TGTGCCAGCAGTTACCGAGGACAGGACACCGGGGAGCTGTTTTTT. Amino acids: CASSYRGQDTGELFF.

V and J are TRBV6-8 and TRBJ1-1, with TRBD1 as a possible D gene (6 bases). The CDR3 is made up of 15 amino acids. The ends were cut back, 2 bases at V and 5 bases at J, with 15 bases in the middle. CDR1 is MNHGY and CDR2 is SAAAGT in the germline V gene. CDR3 loop: CASSYPWGDKTEAFF. CDR3 DNA: TGTGCCAGCAGTTACCCCTGGGGGGACAAAACTGAAGCTTTCTTT.

The chain is built from TRBV11-3 and TRBJ1-1; a weak D match, TRBD1 (6 bases). The CDR3 consists of 15 residues. V gave up 3 bases and J gave up 5 bases, with 16 bases separating them. Germline CDR1 and CDR2: SGHNT and YENEEA. CDR3 amino acids: CASSLWGGGPTEAFF. The CDR3 DNA reads TGTGCCAGCAGCTTGTGGGGCGGGGGGCCGACTGAAGCTTTCTTT.

This chain links TRBV28 with TRBJ2-1; D is possibly TRBD2 (6 bases). Trimming took off 6 bases at V and 1 base at J, with 7 bases between the two ends. The CDR3 totals 13 residues. The germline gives CDR1 MDHEN, CDR2 SYDVKM. CDR3 DNA sequence: TGTGCCAGCAGGGGGACTTCCTACAATGAGCAGTTCTTC. This translates into CASRGTSYNEQFF.

This clone came up a few times. V gene TRBV5-1 combines with J gene TRBJ1-2, with 9 bases fitting TRBD1. Trimming removed 0 bases from V and 6 bases from J; junction bases left unmatched: 6. The CDR3 is made up of 15 amino acids. Germline V CDR1 and CDR2: SGHRS, YFSETQ. CDR3 in amino acids: CASSLEGTGGDGYTF. CDR3 in DNA: TGCGCCAGCAGCTTGGAAGGCACAGGGGGCGATGGCTACACCTTC.

CDR3 sequence: CATSLKISGPTDTQYF. CDR3 coding DNA: TGTGCCACCAGCCTCAAGATTAGCGGACCCACAGATACGCAGTATTTT. This sequence joins TRBV15 and TRBJ2-3, with D tentatively TRBD2 (6 bases). V gave up 5 bases and J gave up 2 bases, with 17 bases separating them. Germline V gives CDR1 LNHNV, CDR2 YYDKDF (reference sequence). This CDR3 is 16 amino acids long.

In this sample, this clone turned up a few times. The chain employs TRBV7-1 and TRBJ2-2, with no clear D. TRBV7-1 is marked as an open reading frame, function uncertain. V shed 1 base and J shed 8 bases, with 8 bases lying between them. The CDR3 length is 13 residues. The CDR3 loop is CASSSDGMGELFF. The CDR3 DNA sequence: TGTGCCAGCAGCTCAGATGGGATGGGGGAGCTGTTTTTT.

This clone is medium-sized by share. The chain carries TRBV18 and TRBJ2-6; a weak D match, TRBD1 (6 bases). The CDR3 contains 17 residues. Germline-derived CDR1 and CDR2 are KGHSH and LQKENI. V dropped 5 bases and J dropped 0 bases, with 14 bases sitting between them. This CDR3 reads CASSAQGSSSGANVLTF. CDR3 DNA sequence: TGTGCCAGCTCAGCACAGGGATCGAGCTCTGGGGCCAACGTCCTGACTTTC.

The V gene is TRBV18, the J gene TRBJ2-2; weak D call: TRBD1 (6 bases). Per germline, CDR1 KGHSH and CDR2 LQKENI. The CDR3 totals 17 residues. Trimming shortened V by 3 bases and J by 6 bases, and 20 bases separated the two germline ends. The CDR3 region is CASSPKRGQLGSGELFF. The CDR3 nucleotides are TGTGCCAGCTCACCCAAGCGCGGACAGTTGGGATCCGGGGAGCTGTTTTTT.

By share of the sample, this clone is medium-sized (0.01 to 0.1%). This rearrangement joins TRBV11-3 to TRBJ2-5; tentative D call: TRBD2 (6 bases). Germline CDR1 is SGHNT and CDR2 is YENEEA. V was clipped by 5 bases and J by 2 bases, with 15 bases between them. This CDR3 contains 15 residues. CDR3 in amino acids: CASSRLGGEQETQYF. The CDR3 region has the DNA TGTGCCAGCAGCCGGCTGGGCGGGGAGCAAGAGACCCAGTACTTC.

This clone appeared a few times. V and J are TRBV28 and TRBJ2-5; 8 nucleotides line up with TRBD1. The CDR3 is 17 amino acids. The J segment lost 7 bases and the V segment lost 4 bases, leaving 17 bases of the junction unmatched. Per germline, CDR1 MDHEN and CDR2 SYDVKM. The CDR3 protein is CASSSPGQGLWGVTQYF. CDR3 nucleotide sequence: TGTGCCAGCAGTTCCCCCGGACAGGGACTTTGGGGCGTGACCCAGTACTTC. Filled out from reference TRBV28 and TRBJ2-5, the complete variable domain reads DVKVTQSSRYLVKRTGEKVFLECVQDMDHENMFWYRQDPGLGLRLIYFSYDVKMKEKGDIPEGYSVSREKKERFSLILESASTNQTSMYLCASSSPGQGLWGVTQYFGPGTRLLVL.

The V gene is TRBV18, the J gene TRBJ1-1; 8 positions match TRBD1. CDR1 and CDR2 (germline): KGHSH, LQKENI. The CDR3 spans 14 residues. With V trimmed by 5 bases and J by 12 bases, 14 bases remained unmatched. The CDR3 bases are TGTGCCAGCTCAGTTGACAGGGGCATTTCAAAAACTTTCTTT. This translates into CASSVDRGISKTFF.

J is TRBJ1-2 and V is TRBV18; 7 bases agree with TRBD1. CDR1 and CDR2 (germline): KGHSH, LQKENI. J was trimmed by 5 bases and V by 4 bases; bases with no gene match: 4. This CDR3 region has 13 residues. The chain's CDR3 is CASSLDREYGYTF. The DNA of the CDR3 is TGTGCCAGCTCACTTGACAGGGAGTATGGCTACACCTTC.

This clone is labeled as medium-sized (0.01 to 0.1%). The V and J genes are TRBV11-3 and TRBJ1-1; 9 bases line up with TRBD1. V shed 5 bases and J 5 bases; nucleotides not matched to a gene: 6. The length of the CDR3 is 14 residues. Per the germline V gene, CDR1 is SGHNT and CDR2 is YENEEA. CDR3 protein: CASSPDRGFTEAFF. The CDR3 nucleotides read TGTGCCAGCAGCCCAGACAGGGGGTTTACTGAAGCTTTCTTT.

The CDR3 sequence: CASSPRPSNEQFF. The CDR3 DNA reads as TGTGCCAGCAGCCCTCGACCAAGCAATGAGCAGTTCTTC. V gene TRBV6-8 combines with J gene TRBJ2-1; D remains unclear. The CDR3 loop spans 13 amino acids. Germline V gives CDR1 MNHGY, CDR2 SAAAGT. Trimming pared 6 bases from V and 6 bases from J, leaving 12 bases between.